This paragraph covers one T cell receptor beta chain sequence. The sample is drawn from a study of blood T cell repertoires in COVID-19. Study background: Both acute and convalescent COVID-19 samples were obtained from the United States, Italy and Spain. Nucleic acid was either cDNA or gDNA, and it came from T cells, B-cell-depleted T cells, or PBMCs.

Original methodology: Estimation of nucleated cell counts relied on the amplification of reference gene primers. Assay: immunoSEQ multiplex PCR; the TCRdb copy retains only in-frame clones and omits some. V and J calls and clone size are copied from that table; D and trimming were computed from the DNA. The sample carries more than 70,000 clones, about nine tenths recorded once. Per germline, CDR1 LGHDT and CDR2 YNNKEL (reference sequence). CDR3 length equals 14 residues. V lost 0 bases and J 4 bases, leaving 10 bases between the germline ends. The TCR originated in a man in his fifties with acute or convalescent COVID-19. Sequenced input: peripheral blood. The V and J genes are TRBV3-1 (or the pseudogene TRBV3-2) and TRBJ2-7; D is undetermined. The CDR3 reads CASSQELRSYEQYF. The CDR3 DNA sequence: TGTGCCAGCAGCCAAGAGTTGAGGTCGTACGAGCAGTACTTC.